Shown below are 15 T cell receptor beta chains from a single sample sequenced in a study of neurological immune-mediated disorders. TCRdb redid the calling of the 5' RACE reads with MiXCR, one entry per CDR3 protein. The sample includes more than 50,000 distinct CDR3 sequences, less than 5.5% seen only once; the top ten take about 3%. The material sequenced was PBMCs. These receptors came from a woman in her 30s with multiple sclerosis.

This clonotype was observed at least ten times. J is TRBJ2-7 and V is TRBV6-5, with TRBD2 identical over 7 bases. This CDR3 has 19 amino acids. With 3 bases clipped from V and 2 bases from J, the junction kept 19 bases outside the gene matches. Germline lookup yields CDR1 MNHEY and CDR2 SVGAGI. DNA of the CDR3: TGTGCCAGCAGTTATTCGTCGGGGCCTAGCGGATCCTATCCCTACGAGCAGTACTTC. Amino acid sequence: CASSYSSGPSGSYPYEQYF.

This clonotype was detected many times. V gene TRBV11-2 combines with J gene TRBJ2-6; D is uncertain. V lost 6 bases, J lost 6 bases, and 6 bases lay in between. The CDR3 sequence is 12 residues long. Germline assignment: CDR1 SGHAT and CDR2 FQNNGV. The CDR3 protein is CASSPEANVLTF. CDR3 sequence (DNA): TGTGCCAGCAGTCCTGAGGCCAACGTCCTGACTTTC.

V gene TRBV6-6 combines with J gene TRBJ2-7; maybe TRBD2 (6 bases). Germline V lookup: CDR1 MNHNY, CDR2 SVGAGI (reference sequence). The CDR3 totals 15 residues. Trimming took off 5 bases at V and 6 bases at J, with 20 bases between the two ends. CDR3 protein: CASSTSGGPRGEQYF. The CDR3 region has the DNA TGTGCCAGCAGTACATCCGGGGGACCCCGGGGCGAGCAGTACTTC.

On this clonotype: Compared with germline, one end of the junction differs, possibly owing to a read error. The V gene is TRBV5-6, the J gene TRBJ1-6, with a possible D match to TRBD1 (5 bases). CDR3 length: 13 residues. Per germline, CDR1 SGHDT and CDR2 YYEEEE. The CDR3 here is CTSSQGLPSPLNF. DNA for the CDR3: TGTACCAGCAGCCAGGGACTTCCGTCACCCCTCAACTTT.

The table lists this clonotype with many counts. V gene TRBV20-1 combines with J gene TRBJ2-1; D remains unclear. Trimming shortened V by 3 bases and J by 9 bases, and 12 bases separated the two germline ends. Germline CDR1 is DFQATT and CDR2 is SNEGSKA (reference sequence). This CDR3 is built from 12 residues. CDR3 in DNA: TGCAGTGCTAGGACGAACCTGGGTGAGCAGTTCTTC. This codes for CSARTNLGEQFF.

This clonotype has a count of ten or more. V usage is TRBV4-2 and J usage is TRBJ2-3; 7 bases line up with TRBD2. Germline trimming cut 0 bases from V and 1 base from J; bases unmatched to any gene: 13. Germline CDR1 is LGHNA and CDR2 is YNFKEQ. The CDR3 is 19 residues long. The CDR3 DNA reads TGTGCCAGCAGCCAAGATTATTCCCCTGGGAGCGGGGGCACAGATACGCAGTATTTT. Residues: CASSQDYSPGSGGTDTQYF.

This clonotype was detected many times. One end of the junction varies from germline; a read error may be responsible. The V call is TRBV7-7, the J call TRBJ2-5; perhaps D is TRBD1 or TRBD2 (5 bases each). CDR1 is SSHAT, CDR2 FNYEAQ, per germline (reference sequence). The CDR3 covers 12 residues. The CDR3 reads CASRDEGETQYF. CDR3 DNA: TGTGCTAGCAGGGACGAGGGAGAGACCCAGTACTTC.

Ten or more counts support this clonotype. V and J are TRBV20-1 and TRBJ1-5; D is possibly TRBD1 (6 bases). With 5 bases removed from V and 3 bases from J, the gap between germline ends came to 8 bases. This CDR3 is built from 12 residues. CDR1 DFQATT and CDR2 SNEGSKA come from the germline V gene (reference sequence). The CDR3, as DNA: TGCAGTGCTCCAGGGGCCAATCAGCCCCAGCATTTT. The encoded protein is CSAPGANQPQHF.

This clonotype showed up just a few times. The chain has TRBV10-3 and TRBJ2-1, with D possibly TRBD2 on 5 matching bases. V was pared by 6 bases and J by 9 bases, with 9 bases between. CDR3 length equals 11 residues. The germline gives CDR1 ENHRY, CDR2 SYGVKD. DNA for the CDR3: TGTGCCATCAGCGGACTCGGTGAGCAGTTCTTC. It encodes CAISGLGEQFF.

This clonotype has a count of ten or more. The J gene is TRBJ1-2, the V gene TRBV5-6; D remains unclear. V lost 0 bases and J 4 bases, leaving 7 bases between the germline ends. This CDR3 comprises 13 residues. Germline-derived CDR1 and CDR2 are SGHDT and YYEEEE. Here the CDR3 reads CASSLGQSYGYTF. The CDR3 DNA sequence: TGTGCCAGCAGCTTGGGGCAGTCCTATGGCTACACCTTC. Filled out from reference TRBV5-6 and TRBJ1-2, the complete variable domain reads DAGVTQSPTHLIKTRGQQVTLRCSPKSGHDTVSWYQQALGQGPQFIFQYYEEEERQRGNFPDRFSGHQFPNYSSELNVNALLLGDSALYLCASSLGQSYGYTFGSGTRLTVV.

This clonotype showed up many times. The CDR3 region is CASSLPGPNEQFF. The CDR3 DNA reads TGCGCCAGCAGCTTGCCAGGCCCCAATGAGCAGTTCTTC. The J gene is TRBJ2-1, the V gene TRBV5-1; unclear D gene. From germline, CDR1 is SGHRS and CDR2 YFSETQ. V gave up 1 base and J gave up 6 bases, with 8 bases separating them. The CDR3 is 13 amino acids.

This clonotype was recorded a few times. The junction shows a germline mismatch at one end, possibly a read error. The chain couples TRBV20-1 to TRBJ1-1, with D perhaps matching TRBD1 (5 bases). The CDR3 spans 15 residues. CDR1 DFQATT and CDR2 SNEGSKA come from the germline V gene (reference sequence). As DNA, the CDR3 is TGCAGTGCTGGAGAGTCTATTAGGGGGAACACTGAAGCTTTCTTT. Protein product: CSAGESIRGNTEAFF.

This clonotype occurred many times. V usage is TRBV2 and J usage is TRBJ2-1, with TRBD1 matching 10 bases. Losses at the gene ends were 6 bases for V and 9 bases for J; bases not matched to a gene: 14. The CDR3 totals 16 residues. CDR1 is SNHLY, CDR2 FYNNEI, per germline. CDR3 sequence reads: CASRRRFGTGAGEQFF. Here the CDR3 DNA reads TGTGCCAGCAGGAGAAGATTTGGGACAGGGGCCGGTGAGCAGTTCTTC.

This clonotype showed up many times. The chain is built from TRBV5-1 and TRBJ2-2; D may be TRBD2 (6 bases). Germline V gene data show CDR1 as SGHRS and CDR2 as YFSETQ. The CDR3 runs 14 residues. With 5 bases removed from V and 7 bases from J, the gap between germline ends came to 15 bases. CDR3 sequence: CASSWRDENGELFF. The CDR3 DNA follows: TGCGCCAGCAGTTGGAGGGATGAGAACGGGGAGCTGTTTTTT.

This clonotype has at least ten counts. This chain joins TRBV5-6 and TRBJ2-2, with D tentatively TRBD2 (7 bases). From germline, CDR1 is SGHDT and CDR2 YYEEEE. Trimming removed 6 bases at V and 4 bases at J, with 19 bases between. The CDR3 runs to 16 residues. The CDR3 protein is CASTTMGGAGTGELFF. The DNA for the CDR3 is TGTGCCAGCACCACTATGGGGGGGGCCGGCACCGGGGAGCTGTTTTTT.